This TCR beta chain was recovered during a study of blood T cells in healthy people across ages. Together with a sample-barcoded 5' primer, a J-beta primer mix was included in a second PCR lasting about 7 to 11 cycles. With 12 random nucleotides, a template-switch adaptor tagged each individual cDNA molecule. TCRdb itself ran the 5' RACE reads through MiXCR, one entry per CDR3 protein. The repertoire has roughly 680,000 distinct CDR3 sequences, roughly half of them found once; the top ten carry about 13%. The CDR3 runs to 16 residues. This clonotype originated in a woman older than 75 in good health. The sample consisted of blood. The chain joins TRBV21-1 to TRBJ1-4; the D call in the table, TRBD1, was not verified against the DNA. TRBV21-1 is classified as a pseudogene. CDR3 DNA: TGTGCCAGCAGCATCCGGGACAACGTTACTAATGAAAAACTGTTTTTT. It translates to CASSIRDNVTNEKLFF.